This T cell receptor (beta chain) was identified during a study of blood T cell repertoires in COVID-19. Study summary: Collection of acute and convalescent COVID-19 samples took place in the United States, Italy and Spain.

From germline, CDR1 is MNHEY and CDR2 SVGAGI. This CDR3 is built from 15 residues. Trimming removed 2 bases from V and 5 bases from J; junction bases left unmatched: 6. Using immunoSEQ multiplex PCR, the repertoire was profiled, and TCRdb retains in-frame clones only, with some absent. Among just over 75,000 clones listed, 84% were seen once. V is TRBV6-5 and J is TRBJ2-7; 10 bases line up with TRBD1. Sequencing input: peripheral blood. The clonotype originates from a man aged 45-60 years with acute or convalescent COVID-19. The DNA of the CDR3 is TGTGCCAGCAGTTACGGGGACAGGGGTCGAAACGAGCAGTACTTC. Translation gives CASSYGDRGRNEQYF.